The 29 T cell receptor beta chains in this list originate from one sample, sequenced in a study of cytomegalovirus exposure and HLA in healthy donors. With 60 Vbeta and 13 Jbeta primers, the PCR was carried out. Using immunoSEQ multiplex PCR, the repertoire was profiled, and TCRdb retains in-frame clones only, with some absent. The sample comprises 80,000 to 100,000 clones, around 77% of which are singletons, and about 7% rests with the top ten. The sequencing sample was made of PBMCs. These receptor sequences come from a man aged 45-65 years in good health and CMV-seropositive.

This rearrangement joins TRBV5-5 to TRBJ1-3; TRBD1 matches at 7 bases. The trim removed 0 bases at V and 3 bases at J, leaving 3 bases unmatched. CDR3 length equals 15 residues. Germline CDR1 and CDR2: SGHKS and YYEKEE (reference sequence). CDR3 coding DNA: TGTGCCAGCAGCTTGGTGACAGGGATTGGAAACACCATATATTTT. Its translation: CASSLVTGIGNTIYF.

V is TRBV10-3 and J is TRBJ2-2, with 11 bases identical to TRBD2. J gave up 3 bases and V 7 bases, and 10 bases lay outside the gene matches. CDR3 size: 17 residues. From germline, CDR1 is ENHRY and CDR2 SYGVKD. The CDR3 DNA reads as TGTGCCATCACCGGTAGCGGGGGGGCTTTCGACACCGGGGAGCTGTTTTTT. This gives the protein CAITGSGGAFDTGELFF.

The J gene is TRBJ1-4, the V gene TRBV29-1; 7 bases map to TRBD1. J was trimmed by 0 bases and V by 6 bases; bases with no gene match: 4. CDR1 is SQVTM and CDR2 is ANQGSEA in the germline V gene. The CDR3 loop spans 14 amino acids. The CDR3 region has the DNA TGCAGCGTCGCAGGGGGTGCAACTAATGAAAAACTGTTTTTT. Translation gives CSVAGGATNEKLFF.

The chain carries TRBV9 and TRBJ2-2; 7 positions agree with TRBD1. Germline CDR1 SGDLS, CDR2 YYNGEE. The CDR3 extends over 16 amino acids. Trimming at V came to 1 base and at J to 0 bases, leaving 3 bases not matched to a gene. The CDR3 region is CASSVSGGTNTGELFF. For the CDR3, the DNA is TGTGCCAGCAGCGTATCAGGGGGAACGAACACCGGGGAGCTGTTTTTT.

V is TRBV5-5 and J is TRBJ2-5, with 12 bases fitting TRBD2. Trimming took 0 bases from V and 4 from J; bases not matched to a gene: 4. This CDR3 spans 16 amino acids. CDR1 and CDR2 from the germline V gene are SGHKS and YYEKEE (reference sequence). This CDR3 is CASSLALAGGPETQYF. In DNA, the CDR3 is TGTGCCAGCAGCTTGGCCCTAGCGGGGGGGCCAGAGACCCAGTACTTC.

V usage is TRBV5-4 and J usage is TRBJ2-5, with 10 nucleotides matching TRBD2. The CDR3 covers 17 residues. The V gene's germline CDR1 is SGHNT and CDR2 YYREEE (reference sequence). With 0 bases clipped from V and 1 base from J, the junction kept 6 bases outside the gene matches. The CDR3 is CASSLGLAGDIQETQYF. CDR3 DNA: TGTGCCAGCAGCTTGGGACTAGCGGGCGACATCCAAGAGACCCAGTACTTC.

A remark on this clone: At one end, the junction sequence differs from germline, possibly due to a read error. The chain links TRBV29-1 to TRBJ1-5, with 10 bases fitting TRBD1. Germline CDR1 is SQVTM and CDR2 is ANQGSEA. The CDR3 sequence is 14 residues long. The CDR3 is CSGGQGVWNQPQNF. DNA for the CDR3: TGCAGCGGAGGACAGGGGGTCTGGAATCAGCCCCAGAATTTT.

This chain uses TRBV14 with TRBJ1-2; D unclear. Per the germline V gene, CDR1 is SGHDN and CDR2 is FVKESK. V lost 0 bases and J 5 bases, leaving 7 bases between the germline ends. CDR3 length equals 13 residues. The DNA of the CDR3 is TGTGCCAGCAGCCAAGAAAACAGTTATGGCTACACCTTC. This sequence encodes CASSQENSYGYTF.

V gene TRBV19 combines with J gene TRBJ2-2; D is unresolved. This CDR3 has 16 residues. Deletions cut 7 bases from V and 0 bases from J, with 15 bases between. Germline V lookup: CDR1 LNHDA, CDR2 SQIVND (reference sequence). CDR3 sequence (DNA): TGTGCCAGTACCCCTGAGACACTTCCGAACACCGGGGAGCTGTTTTTT. This gives the protein CASTPETLPNTGELFF.

This clone was counted a single time. The chain joins TRBV5-1 to TRBJ2-7, with a weak D call TRBD1 (6 bases). With 1 base removed from V and 5 bases from J, the gap between germline ends came to 10 bases. This CDR3 spans 13 amino acids. CDR1 is SGHRS and CDR2 is YFSETQ in the germline V gene. CDR3 protein: CASSLNRVDEQYF. The CDR3 DNA is TGCGCCAGCAGCTTGAACAGGGTGGACGAGCAGTACTTC.

V is TRBV4-3 and J is TRBJ2-1; 8 bases are a match to TRBD2. CDR3 length: 18 residues. Germline lookup yields CDR1 LGHNA and CDR2 YSLEER. The trim removed 1 base at V and 8 bases at J, leaving 16 bases unmatched. CDR3 bases: TGCGCCAGCAGCCAAGGTGTTAGCGGGGCGGCCACGGGAGATGAGCAGTTCTTC. Translation gives CASSQGVSGAATGDEQFF.

J is TRBJ2-2 and V is TRBV6-5, with D unresolved. With 5 bases removed from V and 0 bases from J, the gap between germline ends came to 10 bases. The CDR3 is 15 residues long. CDR1 MNHEY and CDR2 SVGAGI come from the germline V gene. CDR3 loop: CASSPQYANTGELFF. The DNA for the CDR3 is TGTGCCAGCAGTCCACAATACGCGAACACCGGGGAGCTGTTTTTT.

The genes are TRBV27 and TRBJ1-5, with D unresolved. V lost 4 bases and J lost 3, with 13 bases in between. Germline CDR1 is MNHEY and CDR2 is SMNVEV (reference sequence). This CDR3 region has 15 residues. The CDR3 nucleotides read TGTGCCAGCAGTTCGGGAACAGTACCCAATCAGCCCCAGCATTTT. As protein: CASSSGTVPNQPQHF.

This clone was seen a handful of times. This sequence joins TRBV4-1 and TRBJ2-7; 8 bases are a match to TRBD2. From germline, CDR1 is MGHRA and CDR2 YSYEKL. V trimming: 0 bases; J trimming: 4 bases; junction bases outside the gene matches: 8. This CDR3 is 16 amino acids long. CDR3 in DNA: TGCGCCAGCAGCCAAGATCTCCCAGCGGGGGCTTACGAGCAGTACTTC. Its translation: CASSQDLPAGAYEQYF.

This clone has just a few counts. This rearrangement joins TRBV7-9 to TRBJ1-1; D is possibly TRBD1 (6 bases). CDR1 is SEHNR and CDR2 is FQNEAQ in the germline V gene (reference sequence). The CDR3 is 15 residues long. Deletions cut 5 bases from V and 7 bases from J, with 20 bases between. The CDR3 protein is CASSPPKGVDSEAFF. The CDR3 region has the DNA TGTGCCAGCAGCCCCCCTAAGGGTGTGGACAGTGAAGCTTTCTTT.

This sequence joins TRBV19 and TRBJ1-2, with no clear D. V was trimmed by 3 bases and J by 3 bases, leaving 8 bases between them. The CDR3 loop spans 13 amino acids. CDR1 is LNHDA, CDR2 SQIVND, per germline (reference sequence). This CDR3 reads CASSIVQYYGYTF. The CDR3 nucleotides are TGTGCCAGTAGTATTGTACAGTACTATGGCTACACCTTC.

As to this clone: A junction end diverges from the germline sequence, so it may reflect a read error. This sequence joins TRBV7-9 and TRBJ1-3; D gene unclear. The CDR3 is made up of 12 amino acids. Germline assignment: CDR1 SEHNR and CDR2 FQNEAQ (reference sequence). The CDR3 spells CSSSEEGNTIYF. The CDR3 nucleotides are TGTTCCAGCAGCGAGGAAGGAAACACCATATATTTT.

The V gene is TRBV2, the J gene TRBJ2-6; unclear D gene. Germline V lookup: CDR1 SNHLY, CDR2 FYNNEI. V was clipped by 8 bases and J by 0 bases, with 8 bases between them. The CDR3 consists of 14 residues. The CDR3 DNA follows: TGTGCCAGCCGAGAGAACTCTGGGGCCAACGTCCTGACTTTC. This encodes CASRENSGANVLTF. Supplemented by reference TRBV2 and TRBJ2-6, the full variable domain reads EPEVTQTPSHQVTQMGQEVILRCVPISNHLYFYWYRQILGQKVEFLVSFYNNEISEKSEIFDDQFSVERPDGSNFTLKIRSTKLEDSAMYFCASRENSGANVLTFGAGSRLTVL.

This chain connects TRBV27 to TRBJ1-6; 8 positions agree with TRBD1. Trimming at V came to 3 bases and at J to 7 bases, leaving 5 bases not matched to a gene. The CDR3 is 15 residues long. Per germline, CDR1 MNHEY and CDR2 SMNVEV (reference sequence). CDR3 loop: CASSLGRTGNSPLHF. The DNA of the CDR3 is TGTGCCAGCAGTTTGGGAAGGACAGGGAATTCACCCCTCCACTTT.

The J gene is TRBJ1-2, the V gene TRBV27, with a tentative D call TRBD1 (6 bases). This CDR3 is built from 18 residues. Germline CDR1 MNHEY, CDR2 SMNVEV (reference sequence). Trimming shortened V by 4 bases and J by 4 bases, and 25 bases separated the two germline ends. CDR3 loop: CASSSTPINQGHFYGYTF. DNA of the CDR3: TGTGCCAGCAGTTCTACCCCGATCAACCAGGGACACTTCTATGGCTACACCTTC.

In nucleotides, the CDR3 is TGTGCCTGGACCCATTCCGGCAGGGGTATGGGTTCACCCCTCCACTTT. Protein product: CAWTHSGRGMGSPLHF. The chain combines TRBV30 with TRBJ1-6; perhaps TRBD1 as D (6 bases). CDR1 is GTSNPN, CDR2 SVGIG, per germline (reference sequence). The CDR3 is 16 amino acids. V was shortened by 4 bases and J by 9 bases, with 22 bases between the two germline ends.

The sample holds one count of this clone. The rearrangement joins TRBV5-8 to TRBJ1-4; D gene ambiguous. Germline V gene data show CDR1 as SGHTS and CDR2 as YDEGEE. This CDR3 is built from 15 residues. Deletions cut 0 bases from V and 0 bases from J, with 6 bases between. DNA for the CDR3: TGTGCCAGCAGCTTGGATCCCACAACTAATGAAAAACTGTTTTTT. This translates into CASSLDPTTNEKLFF.

The chain recombines TRBV18 with TRBJ2-2; D call uncertain. The germline V and J ends were trimmed by 8 bases and 5 bases, with 12 bases remaining between them. In germline, CDR1 is KGHSH, CDR2 LQKENI. The CDR3 runs 13 residues. The CDR3: CASPLSDTGELFF. The CDR3 bases are TGTGCCAGCCCCCTTTCAGATACCGGGGAGCTGTTTTTT. Supplemented by reference TRBV18 and TRBJ2-2, the full variable domain reads NAGVMQNPRHLVRRRGQEARLRCSPMKGHSHVYWYRQLPEEGLKFMVYLQKENIIDESGMPKERFSAEFPKEGPSILRIQQVVRGDSAAYFCASPLSDTGELFFGEGSRLTVL.

About this clone itself: An end of the junction differs from the germline gene, which may be a read error. The V call is TRBV6-1, the J call TRBJ1-6, with 8 bases lining up with TRBD1. This CDR3 region has 15 residues. Germline CDR1 MNHNS, CDR2 SASEGT. CDR3 nucleotides: TGTGCCAGCAGTGGCCAGGACAGGGCATTTCCACCCCTCAACTTT. Translated: CASSGQDRAFPPLNF.

V gene TRBV6-1 combines with J gene TRBJ2-7; 11 nucleotides line up with TRBD2. The ends lost 6 bases at V and 3 bases at J; junction bases unmatched: 1. The CDR3 runs to 13 residues. The germline V gene has CDR1 MNHNS and CDR2 SASEGT. Written as DNA, the CDR3 is TGTGCCAGCAGAACTAGCGGGGGCTACGAGCAGTACTTC. Encoded protein: CASRTSGGYEQYF.

The genes are TRBV11-1 and TRBJ1-1; maybe TRBD1 (6 bases). Trimming left V 2 bases short and J 3 bases short, with 7 bases between. In germline, CDR1 is SGHAT, CDR2 FQDESV (reference sequence). This CDR3 contains 13 residues. CDR3 region: CASSLNRDTEAFF. Written as DNA, the CDR3 is TGTGCCAGCAGCTTAAACAGGGACACTGAAGCTTTCTTT.

The rearrangement links TRBV19 to TRBJ1-5; 11 bases align to TRBD1. Germline trimming cut 3 bases from V and 8 bases from J; bases unmatched to any gene: 6. Germline V gene data show CDR1 as LNHDA and CDR2 as SQIVND (reference sequence). CDR3 size: 15 residues. For the CDR3, the DNA is TGTGCCAGTAGTATGGGACAGGGGGAACGGAAGCCCCAGCATTTT. Translating it yields CASSMGQGERKPQHF.

V is TRBV6-4 and J is TRBJ1-6; no definite D call. CDR3 size: 10 residues. Germline CDR1 and CDR2: MRHNA and SNTAGT. The CDR3 bases are TGTACGAGGGAAAATTCACCCCTCCACTTT. Its protein is CTRENSPLHF.

This clone was recorded a few times. The chain carries TRBV13 and TRBJ1-2; D may be TRBD1 (6 bases). This CDR3 is 15 amino acids long. V was clipped by 0 bases and J by 8 bases, with 16 bases between them. CDR1 is PRHDT and CDR2 is FYEKMQ in the germline V gene (reference sequence). The CDR3 spells CASSLGGPAGEGYTF. CDR3 DNA: TGTGCCAGCAGCTTAGGGGGACCGGCAGGGGAAGGCTACACCTTC.